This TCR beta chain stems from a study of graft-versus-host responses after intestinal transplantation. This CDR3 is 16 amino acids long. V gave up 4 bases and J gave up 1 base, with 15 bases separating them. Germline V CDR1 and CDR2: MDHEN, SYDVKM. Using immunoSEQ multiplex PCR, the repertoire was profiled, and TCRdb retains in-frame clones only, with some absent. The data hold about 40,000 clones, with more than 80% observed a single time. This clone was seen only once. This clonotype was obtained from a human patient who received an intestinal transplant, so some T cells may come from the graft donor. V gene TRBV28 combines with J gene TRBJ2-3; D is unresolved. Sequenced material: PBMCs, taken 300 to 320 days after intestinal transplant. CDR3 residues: CASSSLLDGGTDTQYF. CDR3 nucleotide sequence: TGTGCCAGCAGTTCCCTTCTCGATGGGGGCACAGATACGCAGTATTTT.